The entry below gives a single TCR beta chain sequence along with its context. This sample stems from a study of blood T cell repertoires in COVID-19. Here immunoSEQ multiplex PCR was the method, and the copy in TCRdb shows in-frame clones only, minus some. The sample holds about 280,000 clones, 85% seen once. Sequenced: PBMCs or T cells enriched from blood (not recorded which). The TCR sequence derives from a woman aged 45-65 years who had recovered from COVID-19.

For the CDR3, the DNA is TGTGCCAGCAGTTTAACAGGGCTGCGGCAGCCCCAGCATTTT. Translating it yields CASSLTGLRQPQHF. The gene calls are TRBV27 and TRBJ1-5, with a possible D match to TRBD1 (6 bases). V was pared by 2 bases and J by 7 bases, with 12 bases between. CDR1 is MNHEY, CDR2 SMNVEV, per germline (reference sequence). This CDR3 region has 14 residues.